These T cell receptor beta chains were read from a single sample in a study of post-analysis software for immune sequencing data. TCRdb re-derived calls from the PCR reads in MiXCR, one entry per CDR3 protein. Among hundreds of thousands of distinct CDR3 sequences listed, around 27% were seen once. Sequencing input: blood. These receptors all stem from a girl under 18 with multiple sclerosis. The CDR3 runs from the conserved cysteine through the conserved F or W. D genes are given only for firm matches. Expanded clones are given a class, and other clones once, few, many or no size at all.

j_gene | d_gene | v_gene | abundance | CDR3aa | CDR3nt
TRBJ2-5 | TRBD1 | TRBV12-3/TRBV12-4 | - | CASRLSRGQETQYF | TGTGCCAGCAGACTGAGCAGGGGGCAAGAGACCCAGTACTTC
TRBJ1-1 | - | TRBV20-1 | - | CSEAPEAFF | TGCAGTGAAGCCCCTGAAGCTTTCTTT
TRBJ1-5 | - | TRBV29-1 | - | CSVWVVGDQPQHF | TGCAGCGTTTGGGTAGTGGGCGATCAGCCCCAGCATTTT
TRBJ2-5 | - | TRBV20-1 | few | CSAVPVVETQYF | TGCAGTGCGGTCCCGGTGGTAGAGACCCAGTACTTC
TRBJ2-3 | - | TRBV7-2 | few | CASSLRLLDTQYF | TGTGCCAGCAGCCTCAGACTCCTAGATACGCAGTATTTT
TRBJ2-6 | - | TRBV3-1 | - | CASSQAVSAGANVLTF | TGTGCCAGCAGCCAAGCGGTTTCGGCTGGGGCCAACGTCCTGACTTTC
TRBJ2-7 | - | TRBV28 | few | CASSSGPGEQYF | TGTGCCAGCAGCTCCGGACCCGGGGAGCAGTACTTC
TRBJ2-3 | TRBD2 | TRBV24-1 | few | CATSDPQLAGIRPDTQYF | TGTGCCACCAGTGATCCGCAGTTAGCGGGAATCCGGCCAGATACGCAGTATTTT
TRBJ2-5 | TRBD2 | TRBV5-5 | few | CASSELGLAATPHMYF | TGTGCCAGCAGCGAATTAGGACTAGCGGCAACCCCCCATATGTACTTC
TRBJ2-7 | - | TRBV7-2 | many | CASSLGWSQGTYEQYF | TGTGCCAGCAGCTTAGGTTGGTCGCAGGGGACGTACGAGCAGTACTTC
TRBJ2-7 | - | TRBV14 | - | CASSQGGSRDYEQYF | TGTGCCAGCAGCCAAGGAGGAAGTCGGGACTACGAGCAGTACTTC
TRBJ2-7 | - | TRBV6-2/TRBV6-3 | few | CASSYTGTGTYEQYF | TGTGCCAGCAGTTACACAGGGACGGGTACCTACGAGCAGTACTTC
TRBJ2-7 | - | TRBV7-2 | few | CASSLSLSRYEQYF | TGTGCCAGCAGCTTGAGCTTATCGAGGTACGAGCAGTACTTC
TRBJ1-1 | - | TRBV5-4 | - | CASSLPGTLATEAFF | TGTGCCAGCAGCTTACCCGGGACCCTGGCCACTGAAGCTTTCTTT
TRBJ2-7 | TRBD2 | TRBV10-3 | few | CAISESGAGGGGEQYF | TGTGCCATCAGTGAGTCGGGAGCGGGAGGTGGGGGCGAGCAGTACTTC
TRBJ2-7 | TRBD2 | TRBV20-1 | few | CSAIGIAGAGNEQYF | TGCAGTGCTATCGGTATAGCGGGAGCAGGAAACGAGCAGTACTTC
TRBJ2-7 | - | TRBV13 | - | CASSNSRGSVYEQYF | TGTGCCAGCAGCAACAGCAGGGGTTCAGTCTACGAGCAGTACTTC
TRBJ2-7 | - | TRBV28 | - | CASSSTQLGSYEQYF | TGTGCCAGCAGTTCAACCCAACTTGGTTCCTACGAGCAGTACTTC
TRBJ2-7 | - | TRBV2 | - | CATAGDPSSYEQYF | TGTGCCACCGCCGGGGATCCAAGCTCCTACGAGCAGTACTTC
TRBJ2-1 | - | TRBV12-3/TRBV12-4 | - | CASSPGLETHNEQFF | TGTGCCAGCAGTCCGGGGCTAGAGACCCACAATGAGCAGTTCTTC